The clone carrying this T cell receptor beta chain appeared a few times. CDR3 length: 12 residues. CDR1 is DFQATT and CDR2 is SNEGSKA in the germline V gene (reference sequence). This record comes from a study of blood T cells in healthy people across ages. Primers used in a second PCR of about 7 to 12 cycles were a sample-barcoded 5' primer and a J-beta primer mix. TCRdb reprocessed the 5' RACE reads via MiXCR and lists one record per CDR3 protein. The profile covers about a million distinct CDR3 sequences, with 35% to 45% appearing a single time and 10% to 15% taken by the ten largest. The sequence was obtained from a man in his late teens or twenties in good health. Sequenced sample: blood. The chain couples TRBV20-1 to TRBJ2-7; D is uncertain. The J call may not be correct, given that the DNA end is closer to TRBJ2-5. The CDR3 loop reads CSAMGSQETQYF. DNA of the CDR3: TGCAGTGCTATGGGTTCACAAGAGACCCAGTACTTC.